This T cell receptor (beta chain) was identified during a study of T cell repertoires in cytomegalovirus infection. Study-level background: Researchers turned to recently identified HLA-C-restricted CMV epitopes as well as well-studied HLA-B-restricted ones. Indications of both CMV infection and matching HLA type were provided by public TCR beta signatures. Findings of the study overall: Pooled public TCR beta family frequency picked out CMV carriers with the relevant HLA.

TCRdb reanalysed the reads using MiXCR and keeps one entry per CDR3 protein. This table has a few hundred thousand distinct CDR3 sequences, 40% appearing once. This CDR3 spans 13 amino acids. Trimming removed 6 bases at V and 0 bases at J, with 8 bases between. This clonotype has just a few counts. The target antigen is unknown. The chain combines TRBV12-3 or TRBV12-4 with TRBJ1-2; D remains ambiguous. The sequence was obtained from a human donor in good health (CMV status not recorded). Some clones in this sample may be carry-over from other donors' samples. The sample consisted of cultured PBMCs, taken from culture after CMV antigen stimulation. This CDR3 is CASSQNPNYGYTF. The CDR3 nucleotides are TGTGCCAGCAGCCAAAATCCTAACTATGGCTACACCTTC.